The clone carrying this T cell receptor (beta chain) was counted many times. No antigen is known for it. This entry comes from a study of human T cells and chemical hapten exposure. Study at large: Mostly female patients had alopecia areata, totalis or universalis. Per-sample TCR yield variation was attributed mainly to small pooled library volume differences.

Time point: patch test 1, 2 weeks after DPC sensitization. Noted treatment: therapeutic diphenylcyclopropenone sensitization with weekly scalp DPC. Study-level findings and limits: Donor immune responses may differ from healthy people's, since all donors had alopecia. Unchanged with DPC sensitization were TCRs above 1 in 1000 frequency.

V lost 5 bases and J lost 8, with 15 bases in between. Germline CDR1 reads MNHEY; CDR2 reads SMNVEV (reference sequence). CDR3 length: 14 amino acids. TCRdb re-called the RACE reads through MiXCR, storing one row per CDR3 protein. The sample has a few hundred thousand distinct CDR3 sequences; around 5% are singletons. The sequencing used whole blood, collected in connection with sensitization to the hapten diphenylcyclopropenone (DPC). The rearrangement uses TRBV27 and TRBJ1-4, with D hard to call. This TCR was recovered from a woman aged 45-60 years with alopecia areata. Some clones in this sample may be carry-over from other donors' samples. For the CDR3, the DNA is TGTGCCAGCAGTCCCTTCGGCAGGTTAGAAAAACTGTTTTTT. It codes for CASSPFGRLEKLFF.